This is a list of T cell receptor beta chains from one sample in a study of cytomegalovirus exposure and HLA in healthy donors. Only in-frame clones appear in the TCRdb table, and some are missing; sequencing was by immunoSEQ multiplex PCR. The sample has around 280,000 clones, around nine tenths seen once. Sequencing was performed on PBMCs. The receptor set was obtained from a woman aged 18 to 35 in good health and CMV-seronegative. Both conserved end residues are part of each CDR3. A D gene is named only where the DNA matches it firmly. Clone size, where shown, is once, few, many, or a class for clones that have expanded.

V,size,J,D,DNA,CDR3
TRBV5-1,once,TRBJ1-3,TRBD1,TGCGCCAGCAGCCCTACGACAGGGGGTATAGACACCATATATTTT,CASSPTTGGIDTIYF
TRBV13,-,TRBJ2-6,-,TGTGCCAGCAGCGGCGGGTGGTTGGGTTCTGGGGCCAACGTCCTGACTTTC,CASSGGWLGSGANVLTF
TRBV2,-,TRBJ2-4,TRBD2,TGTGCCAGCGGCCAATCCACTAGCGGGGGGGCCAGGGTGGAGTACTTC,CASGQSTSGGARVEYF
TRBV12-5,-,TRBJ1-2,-,TGTGCTAGTGGTGGCCCCGGGGGAGATTATGGCTACACCTTC,CASGGPGGDYGYTF
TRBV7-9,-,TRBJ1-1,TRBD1,TGTGCCAGCAGCGGAACGACAGGGGTAGGCACTGAAGCTTTCTTT,CASSGTTGVGTEAFF
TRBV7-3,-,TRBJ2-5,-,TGTGCCAGCAGCTCCTCTAGTCAATCCCTCCAAGAGACCCAGTACTTC,CASSSSSQSLQETQYF
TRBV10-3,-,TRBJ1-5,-,TGTGCCATCAGTGACAGGAATCAGCCCCAGCATTTT,CAISDRNQPQHF
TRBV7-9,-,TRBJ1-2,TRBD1,TGTTCCAGCAGCGCCACAGGGGCGGGCTACACCTTC,CSSSATGAGYTF
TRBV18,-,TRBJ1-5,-,TGTGCCAGCTCACCAGACAGAAGCAATCAGCCCCAGCATTTT,CASSPDRSNQPQHF
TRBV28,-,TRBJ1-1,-,TGTGCCAGCAGTGATGCCGGGGGTGTCACTGAAGCTTTCTTT,CASSDAGGVTEAFF
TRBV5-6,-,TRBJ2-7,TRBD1,TGTGCCAGCAGCTTGGATGTCGGCTGGACAGGGAGCTACGAGCAGTACTTC,CASSLDVGWTGSYEQYF
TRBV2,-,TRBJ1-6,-,TGTGCCAGCTCCCGGGGGGGCAAAAATAATTCACCCCTCCACTTT,CASSRGGKNNSPLHF
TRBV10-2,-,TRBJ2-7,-,TGCGCCAGCAGTGAAACAGGTCTCTACGAGCAGTACTTC,CASSETGLYEQYF
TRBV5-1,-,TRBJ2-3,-,TGCGCCAGTAAAGTTGAGACAGGCACAGATACGCAGTATTTT,CASKVETGTDTQYF
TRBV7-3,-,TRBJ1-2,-,TGTGCCAGCAGCTTAAGTCCGATGGGGGACACCTATTCCTATGGCTACACCTTC,CASSLSPMGDTYSYGYTF
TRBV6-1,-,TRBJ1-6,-,TGTGCCAGCAGTGAAAATGACAGGTATAATTCACCCCTCCACTTT,CASSENDRYNSPLHF
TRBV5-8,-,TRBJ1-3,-,TGTGCCAGCAGCTCTTTCGGAAACACCATATATTTT,CASSSFGNTIYF
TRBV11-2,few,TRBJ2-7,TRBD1,TGTGCCAGCAGCTTACTTCCACAGGGGTACGAGCAGTACTTC,CASSLLPQGYEQYF
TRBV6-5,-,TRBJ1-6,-,TGTGCCAGCAGTTACGGCAGGTTTTATAATTCACCCCTCCACTTT,CASSYGRFYNSPLHF
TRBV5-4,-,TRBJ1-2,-,TGTGCCAGCAGCTCAAACGGGGTTACCTATGGCTACACCTTC,CASSSNGVTYGYTF
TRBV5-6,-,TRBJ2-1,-,TGTGCCAGCAGCCATCGGGGGGCCTCCTACAATGAGCAGTTCTTC,CASSHRGASYNEQFF
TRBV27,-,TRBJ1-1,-,TGTGCCAGCAGTTTATCGGGACACATGAACACTGAAGCTTTCTTT,CASSLSGHMNTEAFF
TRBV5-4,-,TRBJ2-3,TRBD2,TGTGCCAGCAGCGGGGGACTAGCCCGCACAGATACGCAGTATTTT,CASSGGLARTDTQYF
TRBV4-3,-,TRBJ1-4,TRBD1,TGCGCCAGCAGCCAAGTTGGGGGGACAGGGGTGGAAAAACTGTTTTTT,CASSQVGGTGVEKLFF
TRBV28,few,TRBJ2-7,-,TGTGCCAGCAGTTCCAGGTTCGAGCAGTACTTC,CASSSRFEQYF
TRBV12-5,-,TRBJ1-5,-,TGTGCTAGTGGTTCGACTAGGGGTCTAGAAAGCAATCAGCCCCAGCATTTT,CASGSTRGLESNQPQHF
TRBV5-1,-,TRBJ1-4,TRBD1,TGCGCCAGCAGCCCTGACAGGGCTGAAAAACTGTTTTTT,CASSPDRAEKLFF
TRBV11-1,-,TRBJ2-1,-,TGTGCCAGCAGCCCACTAATTGGGGCGAGAGGTACAAATGAGCAGTTCTTC,CASSPLIGARGTNEQFF
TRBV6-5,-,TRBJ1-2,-,TGTGCCAGCAGTTCGGGAGCCTTAGGGGCGAGGGGCTACACCTTC,CASSSGALGARGYTF
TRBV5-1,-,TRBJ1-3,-,TGCGCCAGCAGCCCCATGGGAGGGGCTGGAAACACCATATATTTT,CASSPMGGAGNTIYF
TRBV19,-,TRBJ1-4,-,TGTGCCACTCAGAGGGGGACGGGGCCTGAAAAACTGTTTTTT,CATQRGTGPEKLFF
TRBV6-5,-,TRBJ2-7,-,TGTGCCAGTGGGCGCGGACTTAGACACGAGCAGTACTTC,CASGRGLRHEQYF
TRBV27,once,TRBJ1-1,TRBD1,TGTGCCAGCAGTTTATCAGGGGGCAGTGCGGCTTTCTTT,CASSLSGGSAAFF
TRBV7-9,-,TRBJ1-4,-,TGTGCCAGCAGCCCCGAGCAGGCAAATGAAAAACTGTTTTTT,CASSPEQANEKLFF
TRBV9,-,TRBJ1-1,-,TGTGCCAGCAGCGTTCTAAGTGGCACTGAAGCTTTCTTT,CASSVLSGTEAFF
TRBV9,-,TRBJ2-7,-,TGTGCCAGCAGCCATCCCCAAGATAGGAGCTCCTACGAGCAGTACTTC,CASSHPQDRSSYEQYF
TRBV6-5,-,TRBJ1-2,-,TGTGCCAGCAGTTTACAAGCTCAGGTTGGCTACACCTTC,CASSLQAQVGYTF
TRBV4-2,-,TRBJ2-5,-,TGTGCCAGCAGCCAAGTCTCGAGGGAGGAAACCCAGTACTTC,CASSQVSREETQYF
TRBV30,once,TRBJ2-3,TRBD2,TGTGCCTGTCCAAGCGGGGGGGCGTTGGATACGCAGTATTTT,CACPSGGALDTQYF
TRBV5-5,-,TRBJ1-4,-,TGTGCCAGCAGCAAACAAGCAACTAATGAAAAACTGTTTTTT,CASSKQATNEKLFF
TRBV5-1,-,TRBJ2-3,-,TGCGCCAGCAGCTTGCGCGGTACAGATACGCAGTATTTT,CASSLRGTDTQYF
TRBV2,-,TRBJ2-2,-,TGTGCCAGCAGCACCTACGGGGAGCTGTTTTTT,CASSTYGELFF
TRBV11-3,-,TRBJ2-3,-,TGTGCCAGCAGCTTAGATGGGGCAGAACGAAACACAGATACGCAGTATTTT,CASSLDGAERNTDTQYF
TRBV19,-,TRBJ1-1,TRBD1,TGTGCCAGTAGTCCGTTAGTAGACAGGGTGACTGAAGCTTTCTTT,CASSPLVDRVTEAFF